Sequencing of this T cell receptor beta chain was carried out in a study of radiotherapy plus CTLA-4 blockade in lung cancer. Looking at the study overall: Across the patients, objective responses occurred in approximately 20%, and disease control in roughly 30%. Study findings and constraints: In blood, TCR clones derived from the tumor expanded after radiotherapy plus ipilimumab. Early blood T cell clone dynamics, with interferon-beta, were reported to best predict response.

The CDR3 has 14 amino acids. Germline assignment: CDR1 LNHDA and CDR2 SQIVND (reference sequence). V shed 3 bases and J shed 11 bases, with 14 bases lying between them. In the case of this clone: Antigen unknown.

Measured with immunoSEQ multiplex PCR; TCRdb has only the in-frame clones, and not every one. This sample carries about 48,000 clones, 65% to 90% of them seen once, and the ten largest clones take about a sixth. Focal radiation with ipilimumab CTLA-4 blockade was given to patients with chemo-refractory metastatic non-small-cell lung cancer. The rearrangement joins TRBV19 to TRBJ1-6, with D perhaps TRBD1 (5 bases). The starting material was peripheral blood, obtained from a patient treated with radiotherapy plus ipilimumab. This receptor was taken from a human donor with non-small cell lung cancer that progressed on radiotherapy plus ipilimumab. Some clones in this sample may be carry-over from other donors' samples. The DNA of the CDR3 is TGTGCCAGTAGTATGGGACTCCTGGCCGCACCCCTCCACTTT. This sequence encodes CASSMGLLAAPLHF.